One sample yielded the 26 T cell receptor beta chains listed below, sequenced in a study of graft-versus-host responses after intestinal transplantation. Data came from immunoSEQ multiplex PCR; TCRdb stores just in-frame clones and leaves some out. The table has some 66,000 clones, around 86% seen once; the top ten hold around 1.8%. Tissue from the graft was processed to free its intraepithelial and lamina propria lymphocytes. This specimen was ileum tissue, taken more than 350 days after transplant. The receptors were gathered from a human patient who received an intestinal transplant, so some T cells may come from the graft donor.

The chain uses TRBV9 and TRBJ1-1, with D uncertain. Trimming cost V 0 bases and J 4 bases, with 7 bases left between them. The CDR3 has 13 amino acids. Germline CDR1 reads SGDLS; CDR2 reads YYNGEE. The chain's CDR3 is CASSVVSTTEAFF. DNA for the CDR3: TGTGCCAGCAGCGTAGTCAGCACCACTGAAGCTTTCTTT. The variable domain in full, with the rest retrieved from reference TRBV9 and TRBJ1-1, is DSGVTQTPKHLITATGQRVTLRCSPRSGDLSVYWYQQSLDQGLQFLIQYYNGEERAKGNILERFSAQQFPDLHSELNLSSLELGDSALYFCASSVVSTTEAFFGQGTRLTVV.

The rearrangement links TRBV11-3 to TRBJ2-5; no reliable D call. The J call may be incorrect, as the DNA end agrees better with TRBJ2-7. The CDR3 has 11 residues. The germline V gene encodes CDR1 SGHNT and CDR2 YENEEA. Here the CDR3 DNA reads TGTGCCAGCAGCTCTCACTACGAGCAGTACTTC. This gives the protein CASSSHYEQYF.

The chain combines TRBV2 with TRBJ2-5, with 9 bases matching TRBD2. Germline CDR1 reads SNHLY; CDR2 reads FYNNEI. This CDR3 has 17 amino acids. Trimming took 3 bases from V and 1 from J; bases not matched to a gene: 9. The CDR3 DNA reads TGTGCCAGCAGTGAGCAGCGGGGGGCCCCCCTCCAAGAGACCCAGTACTTC. Encoded protein: CASSEQRGAPLQETQYF. Full variable domain (missing parts from reference TRBV2 and TRBJ2-5): EPEVTQTPSHQVTQMGQEVILRCVPISNHLYFYWYRQILGQKVEFLVSFYNNEISEKSEIFDDQFSVERPDGSNFTLKIRSTKLEDSAMYFCASSEQRGAPLQETQYFGPGTRLLVL.

The chain combines TRBV6-5 with TRBJ2-5; TRBD1 matches 9 bases. V lost 4 bases, J lost 5 bases, and 5 bases stayed unmatched. This CDR3 has 14 residues. The germline V gene encodes CDR1 MNHEY and CDR2 SVGAGI. Written as DNA, the CDR3 is TGTGCCAGCAGTTCTGGACAGGGGAAGGAGACCCAGTACTTC. Translation: CASSSGQGKETQYF.

The V gene is TRBV25-1, the J gene TRBJ2-7, with no clear D. With 1 base removed from V and 4 bases from J, the gap between germline ends came to 8 bases. The CDR3 loop spans 13 amino acids. CDR1 and CDR2 from the germline V gene are MGHDK and SYGVNS. The CDR3 nucleotides are TGTGCCAGCAGTGAATCAACGGCTTACGAGCAGTACTTC. It specifies CASSESTAYEQYF.

V usage is TRBV5-6 and J usage is TRBJ2-6; 7 bases line up with TRBD1. With 10 bases clipped from V and 2 bases from J, the junction kept 6 bases outside the gene matches. The V gene's germline CDR1 is SGHDT and CDR2 YYEEEE. The CDR3 sequence is 14 residues long. DNA of the CDR3: TGTGCCGGGGAAGGGGGCGCTGGGGCCAACGTCCTGACTTTC. Its protein is CAGEGGAGANVLTF.

This chain joins TRBV28 and TRBJ2-7, with 7 bases identical to TRBD2. CDR1 is MDHEN, CDR2 SYDVKM, per germline. The CDR3 totals 14 residues. With 2 bases clipped from V and 0 bases from J, the junction kept 1 base outside the gene matches. The CDR3 protein is CASSLTSASYEQYF. The CDR3 DNA sequence: TGTGCCAGCAGTTTAACTAGCGCCTCCTACGAGCAGTACTTC. Full variable domain (missing parts from reference TRBV28 and TRBJ2-7): DVKVTQSSRYLVKRTGEKVFLECVQDMDHENMFWYRQDPGLGLRLIYFSYDVKMKEKGDIPEGYSVSREKKERFSLILESASTNQTSMYLCASSLTSASYEQYFGPGTRLTVT.

This clone has only a few counts. The chain recombines TRBV27 with TRBJ2-1; D uncertain. The CDR3 has 13 amino acids. Trimming stripped 2 bases from V and 4 bases from J, with 6 bases between. The germline V gene has CDR1 MNHEY and CDR2 SMNVEV (reference sequence). Here the CDR3 DNA reads TGTGCCAGCAGTTTAATCCGGTACAATGAGCAGTTCTTC. Encoded protein: CASSLIRYNEQFF.

The chain couples TRBV11-2 to TRBJ1-1; TRBD1 is a possible D gene (5 bases). V lost 1 base, J lost 3 bases, and 9 bases lay in between. There are 14 residues in the CDR3. From germline, CDR1 is SGHAT and CDR2 FQNNGV. The CDR3 nucleotides are TGTGCCAGCAGCTTAGTGTGGGGGGACACTGAAGCTTTCTTT. Encoded protein: CASSLVWGDTEAFF.

The chain employs TRBV5-1 and TRBJ2-1, with 8 bases fitting TRBD2. The CDR3 is 14 residues long. Germline lookup yields CDR1 SGHRS and CDR2 YFSETQ. V lost 6 bases and J lost 0; bases outside the gene matches: 2. CDR3 DNA: TGCGCCAGCAAGCGGGAGAGCTCCTACAATGAGCAGTTCTTC. Its translation: CASKRESSYNEQFF. Drawing the rest from reference TRBV5-1 and TRBJ2-1, the complete variable domain is KAGVTQTPRYLIKTRGQQVTLSCSPISGHRSVSWYQQTPGQGLQFLFEYFSETQRNKGNFPGRFSGRQFSNSRSEMNVSTLELGDSALYLCASKRESSYNEQFFGPGTRLTVL.

The chain employs TRBV5-6 and TRBJ1-3, with a weak D call TRBD1 (6 bases). V lost 2 bases to trimming and J lost 0 bases, with 12 bases between them. CDR1 SGHDT and CDR2 YYEEEE come from the germline V gene. This CDR3 has 16 residues. DNA of the CDR3: TGTGCCAGCAGCTTCATCGGACAGACCTCTGGAAACACCATATATTTT. Translation: CASSFIGQTSGNTIYF.

V usage is TRBV4-1 and J usage is TRBJ2-2; no definite D call. V was trimmed by 4 bases and J by 6 bases, leaving 15 bases between them. CDR1 and CDR2 from the germline V gene are MGHRA and YSYEKL. The CDR3 sequence is 15 residues long. The CDR3: CASSPLNFPPGELFF. CDR3 DNA sequence: TGCGCCAGCAGCCCACTTAATTTTCCGCCCGGGGAGCTGTTTTTT.

The rearrangement uses TRBV10-3 and TRBJ2-1, with D possibly called TRBD1 or TRBD2 (5 bases each). The CDR3 length is 12 residues. The V end was cut by 8 bases, the J end by 6 bases, with 11 bases between. From germline, CDR1 is ENHRY and CDR2 SYGVKD. The CDR3 spells CAISAGSNEQFF. The DNA of the CDR3 is TGTGCCATCTCGGCAGGGAGCAATGAGCAGTTCTTC.

V and J are TRBV18 and TRBJ2-3, with TRBD2 matching 12 bases. Per the germline V gene, CDR1 is KGHSH and CDR2 is LQKENI. The CDR3 totals 16 residues. The V segment lost 3 bases and the J segment 2 bases; nucleotides outside the gene matches: 3. CDR3 sequence: CASSPLAGGTTDTQYF. In DNA form, the CDR3 reads TGTGCCAGCTCACCCCTAGCGGGGGGGACCACAGATACGCAGTATTTT.

This chain links TRBV2 with TRBJ1-3; D gene uncertain. The CDR3 extends over 12 amino acids. V was trimmed by 8 bases and J by 3 bases, leaving 8 bases between them. Per the germline V gene, CDR1 is SNHLY and CDR2 is FYNNEI. CDR3 coding DNA: TGTGCCAGCCGGACGGTTGGAAACACCATATATTTT. Residues: CASRTVGNTIYF.

V usage is TRBV7-2 and J usage is TRBJ2-1; D perhaps matches TRBD1 (6 bases). The CDR3 has 15 amino acids. V was trimmed by 1 base and J by 6 bases, leaving 13 bases between them. The germline CDR1 and CDR2 sequences are SGHTA and FQGNSA. CDR3 sequence (DNA): TGTGCCAGCAGCTTAGTGTGGACAGTCGGCAATGAGCAGTTCTTC. It is translated as CASSLVWTVGNEQFF.

The V gene is TRBV6-5, the J gene TRBJ2-2; 7 positions agree with TRBD1. Germline loops: CDR1 MNHEY, CDR2 SVGAGI. With 2 bases clipped from V and 3 bases from J, the junction kept 6 bases outside the gene matches. This CDR3 has 16 amino acids. CDR3 amino acids: CASSYLWQGDTGELFF. CDR3 coding DNA: TGTGCCAGCAGTTACCTCTGGCAGGGGGACACCGGGGAGCTGTTTTTT.

This clone was counted only a few times. The rearrangement joins TRBV2 to TRBJ2-7; D may correspond to TRBD1 or TRBD2 (5 bases each). The CDR3 length is 12 residues. V was shortened by 6 bases and J by 2 bases, with 8 bases between the two germline ends. Germline assignment: CDR1 SNHLY and CDR2 FYNNEI. The CDR3 loop reads CASRRDPYEQYF. CDR3 coding DNA: TGTGCCAGCAGAAGGGACCCCTACGAGCAGTACTTC. The full variable domain, completed using reference TRBV2 and TRBJ2-7, is EPEVTQTPSHQVTQMGQEVILRCVPISNHLYFYWYRQILGQKVEFLVSFYNNEISEKSEIFDDQFSVERPDGSNFTLKIRSTKLEDSAMYFCASRRDPYEQYFGPGTRLTVT.

This sequence joins TRBV11-3 and TRBJ1-5, with D possibly being TRBD1 (5 bases). The CDR3 covers 16 residues. Germline V gene lookup returns CDR1 SGHNT and CDR2 YENEEA. V lost 5 bases, J lost 7 bases, and 21 bases lay in between. CDR3 coding DNA: TGTGCCAGCAGCCATCCGGGACGGATAGAGGGACAGCCCCAGCATTTT. It encodes CASSHPGRIEGQPQHF. The full variable domain, its missing parts supplied by reference TRBV11-3 and TRBJ1-5, is EAGVVQSPRYKIIEKKQPVAFWCNPISGHNTLYWYLQNLGQGPELLIRYENEEAVDDSQLPKDRFSAERLKGVDSTLKIQPAELGDSAVYLCASSHPGRIEGQPQHFGDGTRLSIL.

This clone was detected only a few times. The rearrangement joins TRBV6-6 to TRBJ2-1; D is perhaps TRBD2 (5 bases). This CDR3 has 14 residues. Germline V lookup: CDR1 MNHNY, CDR2 SVGAGI (reference sequence). V lost 7 bases, J lost 8 bases, and 18 bases lay in between. The CDR3 DNA reads TGTGCCAGCACCACCCCGTCGGAGGCGGATGAGCAGTTCTTC. Protein sequence: CASTTPSEADEQFF.

The CDR3 sequence is CAISERAGMETQYF. The CDR3 coding sequence is TGTGCCATCAGTGAAAGAGCGGGGATGGAGACCCAGTACTTC. This chain links TRBV10-3 with TRBJ2-5; 7 nucleotides agree with TRBD2. The CDR3 is 14 amino acids. Trimming removed 3 bases from V and 5 bases from J; junction bases left unmatched: 6. Germline V gene lookup returns CDR1 ENHRY and CDR2 SYGVKD.

CDR3 nucleotide sequence: TGTGCCAGCAGCTCCGATCTTAGCGGGGTGCTGACGTACTTC. Its protein is CASSSDLSGVLTYF. The chain links TRBV11-2 to TRBJ2-7; 8 bases are shared with TRBD2. Germline V CDR1 and CDR2: SGHAT, FQNNGV. V gave up 4 bases and J gave up 12 bases; unmatched junction bases: 14. The CDR3 is 14 residues long.

The rearrangement uses TRBV10-3 and TRBJ1-2, with a possible D match to TRBD1 (5 bases). The CDR3 covers 12 residues. The germline V and J ends were trimmed by 7 bases and 7 bases, with 13 bases remaining between them. Germline lookup yields CDR1 ENHRY and CDR2 SYGVKD. The CDR3 region is CAITGFRGGYTF. CDR3 DNA sequence: TGTGCCATCACCGGGTTTAGGGGTGGCTACACCTTC.

To note about this clone: Other nucleotide sequences from this sample produce the same CDR3. The gene calls are TRBV9 and TRBJ2-6; tentatively, D is TRBD2 (6 bases). The CDR3 consists of 19 residues. V was shortened by 0 bases and J by 0 bases, with 16 bases between the two germline ends. Germline loops: CDR1 SGDLS, CDR2 YYNGEE. Here the CDR3 reads CASSVAEEGSDSGANVLTF. The CDR3, as DNA: TGTGCCAGCAGCGTAGCAGAGGAGGGATCGGACTCTGGGGCCAACGTCCTGACTTTC.

The chain combines TRBV2 with TRBJ2-3; D might be TRBD1 (5 bases). Trimming shortened V by 1 base and J by 2 bases, and 13 bases separated the two germline ends. CDR1 and CDR2 from the germline V gene are SNHLY and FYNNEI. This CDR3 is built from 16 residues. The CDR3 DNA follows: TGTGCCAGCAGTGAAGGTGGGGCCCGATACACAGATACGCAGTATTTT. This gives the protein CASSEGGARYTDTQYF.

V is TRBV28 and J is TRBJ1-2; D is possibly TRBD1 (6 bases). The V and J ends lost 7 bases and 3 bases respectively, with 15 bases between them. CDR1 is MDHEN, CDR2 SYDVKM, per germline. This CDR3 is 14 amino acids long. The CDR3, as DNA: TGTGCCAGCATTGAAGCACAGGGTTACTATGGCTACACCTTC. Its protein is CASIEAQGYYGYTF.